The text below deals with one TCR beta chain. Its antigen is not identified. The 5'RACE template-switching step produced TCR cDNA and added a universal primer site and UMIs. One entry per CDR3 protein, called by TCRdb with MiXCR from the 5' RACE reads. The sample has around 350,000 distinct CDR3 sequences, around a tenth seen once. This entry is derived from a study of T cells after yellow fever vaccination. Notes on the study in general: Clones from primary vaccination mostly reappeared after the booster (96% CD4, around 90% CD8).

This CDR3 contains 17 residues. Germline V gene lookup returns CDR1 LGHDT and CDR2 YNNKEL (reference sequence). The V and J ends lost 10 bases and 10 bases, in that order; junction bases with no gene match: 20. This TCR was sampled from a man between 18 and 35 years old who received the YFV17D yellow fever vaccine. Sequenced here: PBMCs, sampled on the day of the first yellow fever vaccination. This rearrangement joins TRBV3-1 to TRBJ2-1; 12 bases agree with TRBD2. The CDR3 DNA follows: TGTGCCACCTGCCAAGAAGGCCCGACTAGCGGGGGAGGAGAGCAGTTCTTC. Its protein product is CATCQEGPTSGGGEQFF.